This T cell receptor beta chain originates from a study of naive and memory T cell subsets. Broader study findings: Especially in CD8 cells, naive repertoires contained a few larger clonotypes, possibly CD45RA-re-expressing memory cells.

Deletions cut 6 bases from V and 1 base from J, with 10 bases between. The germline CDR1 and CDR2 sequences are DFQATT and SNEGSKA (reference sequence). CDR3 size: 13 residues. An equimolar mix of two oligonucleotides served as the beta constant-region primer for TRBC1 and TRBC2. The ligated cDNA underwent four PCR rounds using SP2 and nested alpha and beta constant-region primers. TCRdb fed the UMI-ligation and nested PCR reads into MiXCR, producing one record per CDR3 protein. This table has around 140,000 distinct CDR3 sequences, about a fifth appearing once. From the second PCR step, alpha and beta chains were amplified apart. This clonotype was seen a handful of times. Its target is unknown.

The sequence was collected from a human donor in good health. This chain links TRBV20-1 with TRBJ1-5; D not resolved. The sample was naive CD8+ T cells from blood. The CDR3, as DNA: TGCAGTGCCGCGGAGGACAGCAATCAGCCCCAGCATTTT. Residues: CSAAEDSNQPQHF.